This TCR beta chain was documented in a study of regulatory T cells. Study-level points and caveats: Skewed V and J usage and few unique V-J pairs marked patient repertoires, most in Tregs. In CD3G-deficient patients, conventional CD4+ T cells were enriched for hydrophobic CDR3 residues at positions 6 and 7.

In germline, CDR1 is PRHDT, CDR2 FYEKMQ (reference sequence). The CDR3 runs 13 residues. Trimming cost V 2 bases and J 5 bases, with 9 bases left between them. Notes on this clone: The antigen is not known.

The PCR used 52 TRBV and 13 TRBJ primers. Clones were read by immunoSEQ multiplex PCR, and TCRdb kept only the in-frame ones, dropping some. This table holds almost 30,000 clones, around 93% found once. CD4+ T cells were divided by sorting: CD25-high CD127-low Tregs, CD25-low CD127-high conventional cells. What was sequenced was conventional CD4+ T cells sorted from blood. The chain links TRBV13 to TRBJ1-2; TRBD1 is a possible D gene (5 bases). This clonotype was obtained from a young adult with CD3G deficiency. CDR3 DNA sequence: TGTGCCAGCAGCTTAAACAGGAAGTATGGCTACACCTTC. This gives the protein CASSLNRKYGYTF.